The present entry profiles one T cell receptor (beta chain) with its context. The antigen is unknown. The CDR3 is made up of 15 amino acids. Trimming removed 4 bases from V and 8 bases from J, with 17 bases in between. Germline CDR1 is MDHEN and CDR2 is SYDVKM. These data originate in a study of siplizumab effects on memory and regulatory T cells. Findings and caveats of the study: The naive T cell population seemed more diverse than memory cells and seemed a major contributor to the alloresponse. Alloreactive CD4+ clones that could be mapped were on average around 70% Treg-derived with siplizumab, against 25% to 30% in controls. Alloreactive sequences tracing back to unstimulated CD4+ memory cells fell significantly with siplizumab. Proliferating Tregs' suppressive function in siplizumab cultures went unconfirmed.

Some clones are missing from TCRdb's copy, which holds only in-frame ones; the method was immunoSEQ multiplex PCR. The top ten clones hold roughly 0.4% of a sample with approximately 60,000 clones, 70% to 85% of them seen once. This receptor was taken from a human donor in good health. What was sequenced was memory CD4+ T cells sorted from blood. The chain uses TRBV28 and TRBJ1-4; maybe TRBD1 (6 bases). DNA for the CDR3: TGTGCCAGCAGTTCAGATCAGGGGTTTCGGGAAAAACTGTTTTTT. Protein sequence: CASSSDQGFREKLFF.